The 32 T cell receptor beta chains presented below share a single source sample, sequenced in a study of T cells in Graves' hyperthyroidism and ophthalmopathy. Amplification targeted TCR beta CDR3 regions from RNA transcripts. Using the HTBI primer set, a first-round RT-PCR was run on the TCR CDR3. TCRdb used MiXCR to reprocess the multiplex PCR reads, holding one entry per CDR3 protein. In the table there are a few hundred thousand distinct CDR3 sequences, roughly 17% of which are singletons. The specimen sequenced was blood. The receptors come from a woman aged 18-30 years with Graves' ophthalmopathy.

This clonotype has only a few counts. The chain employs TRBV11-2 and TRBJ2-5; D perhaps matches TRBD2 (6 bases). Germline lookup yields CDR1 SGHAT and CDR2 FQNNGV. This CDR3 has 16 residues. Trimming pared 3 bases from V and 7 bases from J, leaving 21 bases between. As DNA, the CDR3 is TGTGCCAGCAGCTTGGGGGGACTTGCCCCCCTAGGGACCCAGTACTTC. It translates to CASSLGGLAPLGTQYF.

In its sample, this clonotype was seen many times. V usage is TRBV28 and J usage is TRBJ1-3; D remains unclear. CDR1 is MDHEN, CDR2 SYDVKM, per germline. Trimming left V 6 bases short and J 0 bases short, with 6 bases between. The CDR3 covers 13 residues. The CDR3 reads CASRRFSGNTIYF. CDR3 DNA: TGTGCCAGCAGGAGGTTCTCTGGAAACACCATATATTTT. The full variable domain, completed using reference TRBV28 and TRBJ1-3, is DVKVTQSSRYLVKRTGEKVFLECVQDMDHENMFWYRQDPGLGLRLIYFSYDVKMKEKGDIPEGYSVSREKKERFSLILESASTNQTSMYLCASRRFSGNTIYFGEGSWLTVV.

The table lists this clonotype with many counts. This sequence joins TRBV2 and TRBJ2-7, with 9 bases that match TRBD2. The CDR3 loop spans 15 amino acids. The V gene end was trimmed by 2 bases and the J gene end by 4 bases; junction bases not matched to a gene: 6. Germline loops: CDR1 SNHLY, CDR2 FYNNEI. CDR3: CASSEYSGSAYEQYF. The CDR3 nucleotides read TGTGCCAGCAGTGAATATAGCGGGAGCGCGTACGAGCAGTACTTC.

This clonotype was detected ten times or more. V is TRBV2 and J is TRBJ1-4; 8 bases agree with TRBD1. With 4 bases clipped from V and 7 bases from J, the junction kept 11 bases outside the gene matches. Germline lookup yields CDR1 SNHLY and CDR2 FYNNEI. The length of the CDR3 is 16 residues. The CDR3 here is CASSGLSGGRGEKLFF. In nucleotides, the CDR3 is TGTGCCAGCAGTGGCCTCTCAGGGGGCAGGGGTGAAAAACTGTTTTTT. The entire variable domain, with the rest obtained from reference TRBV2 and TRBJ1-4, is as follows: EPEVTQTPSHQVTQMGQEVILRCVPISNHLYFYWYRQILGQKVEFLVSFYNNEISEKSEIFDDQFSVERPDGSNFTLKIRSTKLEDSAMYFCASSGLSGGRGEKLFFGSGTQLSVL.

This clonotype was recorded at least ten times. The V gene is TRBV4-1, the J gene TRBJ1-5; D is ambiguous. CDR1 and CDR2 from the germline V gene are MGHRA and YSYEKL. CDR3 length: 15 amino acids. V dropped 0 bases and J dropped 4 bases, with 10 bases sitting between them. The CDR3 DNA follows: TGCGCCAGCAGCCAAGAGGGCAGGTGGAATCAGCCCCAGCATTTT. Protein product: CASSQEGRWNQPQHF.

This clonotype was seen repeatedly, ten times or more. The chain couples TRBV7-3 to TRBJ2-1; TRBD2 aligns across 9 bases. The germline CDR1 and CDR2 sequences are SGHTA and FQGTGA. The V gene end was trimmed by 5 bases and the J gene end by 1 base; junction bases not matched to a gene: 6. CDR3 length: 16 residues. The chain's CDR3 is CASSPQLAGSYNEQFF. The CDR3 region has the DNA TGTGCCAGCAGCCCACAGCTAGCGGGGTCCTACAATGAGCAGTTCTTC.

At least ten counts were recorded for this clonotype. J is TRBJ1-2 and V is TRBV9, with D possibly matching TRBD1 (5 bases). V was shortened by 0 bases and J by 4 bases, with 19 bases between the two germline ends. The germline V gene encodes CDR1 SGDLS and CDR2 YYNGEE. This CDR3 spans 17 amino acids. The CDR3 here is CASSVDPDPAGGYGYTF. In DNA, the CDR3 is TGTGCCAGCAGCGTAGATCCCGACCCCGCGGGGGGCTATGGCTACACCTTC.

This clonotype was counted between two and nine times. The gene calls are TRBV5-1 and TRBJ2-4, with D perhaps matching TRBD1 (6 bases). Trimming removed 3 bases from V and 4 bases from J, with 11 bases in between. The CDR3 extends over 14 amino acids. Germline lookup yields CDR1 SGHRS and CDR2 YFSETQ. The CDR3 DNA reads TGCGCCAGCAGCTCCGGGACACAGAAAAACATTCAGTACTTC. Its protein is CASSSGTQKNIQYF.

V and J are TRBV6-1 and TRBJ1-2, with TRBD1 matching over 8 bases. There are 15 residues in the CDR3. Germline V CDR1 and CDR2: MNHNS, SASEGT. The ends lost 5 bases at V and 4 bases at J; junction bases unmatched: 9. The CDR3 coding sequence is TGTGCCAGCAGTCCCTATGGACAGGGCGGCTATGGCTACACCTTC. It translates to CASSPYGQGGYGYTF.

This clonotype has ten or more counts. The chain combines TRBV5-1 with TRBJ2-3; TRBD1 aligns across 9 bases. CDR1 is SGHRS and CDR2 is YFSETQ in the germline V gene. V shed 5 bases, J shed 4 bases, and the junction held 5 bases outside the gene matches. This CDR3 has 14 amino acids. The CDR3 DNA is TGCGCCAGCAGTCGGACAGGGGTCCCAGATACGCAGTATTTT. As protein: CASSRTGVPDTQYF.

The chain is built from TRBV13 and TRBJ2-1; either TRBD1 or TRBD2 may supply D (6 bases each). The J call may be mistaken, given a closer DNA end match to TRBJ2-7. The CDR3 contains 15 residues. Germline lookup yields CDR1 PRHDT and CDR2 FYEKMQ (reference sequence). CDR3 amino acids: CASSAPGGSYNEQYF. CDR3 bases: TGTGCCAGCAGCGCCCCCGGGGGCTCCTACAATGAGCAGTACTTC.

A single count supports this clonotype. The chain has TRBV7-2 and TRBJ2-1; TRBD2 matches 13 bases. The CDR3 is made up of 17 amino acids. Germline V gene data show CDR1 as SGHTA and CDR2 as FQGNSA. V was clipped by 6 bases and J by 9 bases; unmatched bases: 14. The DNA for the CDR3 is TGTGCCAGCAGACCATCCGGGACTAGCGGGGAAGCTGCTGAGCAGTTCTTC. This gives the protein CASRPSGTSGEAAEQFF.

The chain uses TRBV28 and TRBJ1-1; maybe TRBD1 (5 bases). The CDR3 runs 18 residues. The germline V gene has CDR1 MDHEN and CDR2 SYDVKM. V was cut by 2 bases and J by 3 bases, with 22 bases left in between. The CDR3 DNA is TGTGCCAGCAGTTTACCCCAGGGAGTAAGCCTCGTGGACACTGAAGCTTTCTTT. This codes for CASSLPQGVSLVDTEAFF.

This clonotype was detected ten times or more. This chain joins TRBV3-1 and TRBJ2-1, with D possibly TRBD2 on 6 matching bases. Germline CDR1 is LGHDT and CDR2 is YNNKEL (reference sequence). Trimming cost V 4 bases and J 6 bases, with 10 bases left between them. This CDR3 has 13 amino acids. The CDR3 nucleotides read TGTGCCAGCAGCCGAGGACTATTCAATGAGCAGTTCTTC. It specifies CASSRGLFNEQFF.

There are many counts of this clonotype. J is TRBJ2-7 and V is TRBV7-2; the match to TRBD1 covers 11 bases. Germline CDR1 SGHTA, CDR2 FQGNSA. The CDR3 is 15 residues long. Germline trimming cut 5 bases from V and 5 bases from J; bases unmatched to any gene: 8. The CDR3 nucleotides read TGTGCCAGCAGCCCAGGGACAGGGGGATTCGACGAGCAGTACTTC. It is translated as CASSPGTGGFDEQYF.

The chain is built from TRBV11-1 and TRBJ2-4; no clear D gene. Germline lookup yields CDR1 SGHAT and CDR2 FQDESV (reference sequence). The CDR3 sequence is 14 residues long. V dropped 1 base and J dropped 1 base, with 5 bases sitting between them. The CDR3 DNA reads TGTGCCAGCAGCTTAGGGAGTGCCAAAAACATTCAGTACTTC. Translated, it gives CASSLGSAKNIQYF.

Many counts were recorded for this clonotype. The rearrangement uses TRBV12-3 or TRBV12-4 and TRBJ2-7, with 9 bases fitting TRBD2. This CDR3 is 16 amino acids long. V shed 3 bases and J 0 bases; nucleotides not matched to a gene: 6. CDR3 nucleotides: TGTGCCAGCAGTTTCGGACTAGCGCCGAGCTCCTACGAGCAGTACTTC. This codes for CASSFGLAPSSYEQYF.

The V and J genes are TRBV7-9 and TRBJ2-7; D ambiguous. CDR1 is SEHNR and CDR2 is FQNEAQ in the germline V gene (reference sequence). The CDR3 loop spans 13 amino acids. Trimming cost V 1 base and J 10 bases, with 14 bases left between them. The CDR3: CASSLDPFGDQYF. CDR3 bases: TGTGCCAGCAGCTTAGACCCCTTTGGAGATCAGTACTTC.

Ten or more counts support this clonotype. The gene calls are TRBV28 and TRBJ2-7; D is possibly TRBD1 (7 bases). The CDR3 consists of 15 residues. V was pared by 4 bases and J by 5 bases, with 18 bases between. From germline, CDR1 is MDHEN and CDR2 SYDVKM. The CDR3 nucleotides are TGTGCCAGCAGTTGGGGAGGTGAAGGGGGCGACGAGCAGTACTTC. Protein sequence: CASSWGGEGGDEQYF.

The CDR3 DNA reads as TGTGCCAGCTTCCGGATCAATGAGCAGTTCTTC. Amino acids: CASFRINEQFF. The V call is TRBV28, the J call TRBJ2-1; D not resolved. Germline V gene data show CDR1 as MDHEN and CDR2 as SYDVKM. Between the trimmed V and J ends, which lost 8 bases and 6 bases, there was a span of 8 bases. This CDR3 has 11 amino acids.

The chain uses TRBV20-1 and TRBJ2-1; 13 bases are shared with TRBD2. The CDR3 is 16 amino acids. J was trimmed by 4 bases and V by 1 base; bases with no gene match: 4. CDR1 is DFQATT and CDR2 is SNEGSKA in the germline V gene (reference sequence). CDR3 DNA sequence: TGCAGTGCTAGAGGACTAGCGGGAGGAGAGTACAATGAGCAGTTCTTC. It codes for CSARGLAGGEYNEQFF.

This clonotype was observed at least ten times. CDR3 sequence: CASSRGTGGLYEQYF. DNA of the CDR3: TGTGCCAGTAGTAGGGGGACAGGGGGCCTCTACGAGCAGTACTTC. J is TRBJ2-7 and V is TRBV19; 12 bases line up with TRBD1. Germline lookup yields CDR1 LNHDA and CDR2 SQIVND (reference sequence). The V and J ends lost 4 bases and 3 bases, in that order; junction bases with no gene match: 4. The CDR3 runs to 15 residues.

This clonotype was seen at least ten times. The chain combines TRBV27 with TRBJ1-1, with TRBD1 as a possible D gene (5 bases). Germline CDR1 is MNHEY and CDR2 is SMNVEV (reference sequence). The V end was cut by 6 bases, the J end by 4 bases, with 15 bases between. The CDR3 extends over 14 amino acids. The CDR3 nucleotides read TGTGCCAGCAGCCCCGGGGCGGGGGTCACTGAAGCTTTCTTT. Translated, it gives CASSPGAGVTEAFF.

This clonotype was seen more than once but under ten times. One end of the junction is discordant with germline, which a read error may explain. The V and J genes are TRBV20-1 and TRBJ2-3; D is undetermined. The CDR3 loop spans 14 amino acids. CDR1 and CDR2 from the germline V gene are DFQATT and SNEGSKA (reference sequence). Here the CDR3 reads CSARVVFGTDTQYF. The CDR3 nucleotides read TGCAGTGCCAGAGTTGTGTTTGGTACAGATACGCAGTATTTT.

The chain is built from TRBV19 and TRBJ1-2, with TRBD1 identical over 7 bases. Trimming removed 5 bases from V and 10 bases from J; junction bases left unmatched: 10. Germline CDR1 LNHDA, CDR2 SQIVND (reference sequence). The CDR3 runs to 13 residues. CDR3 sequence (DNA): TGTGCCAGTAGTGGGGAGACAGGGCTCGACTACACCTTC. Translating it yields CASSGETGLDYTF.

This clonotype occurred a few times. As DNA, the CDR3 is TGTGCCAGCATTGGACACGACTGGGGTGAAGCTTTCTTT. Protein: CASIGHDWGEAFF. The rearrangement joins TRBV6-1 to TRBJ1-1; TRBD1 is a possible D gene (5 bases). The CDR3 has 13 amino acids. Germline assignment: CDR1 MNHNS and CDR2 SASEGT. Trimming took off 7 bases at V and 7 bases at J, with 16 bases between the two ends.

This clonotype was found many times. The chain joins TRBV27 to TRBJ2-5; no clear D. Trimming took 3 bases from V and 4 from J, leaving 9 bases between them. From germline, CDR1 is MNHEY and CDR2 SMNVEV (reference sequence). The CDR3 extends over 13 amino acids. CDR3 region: CASSFLGRETQYF. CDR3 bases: TGTGCCAGCAGTTTCCTAGGTCGAGAGACCCAGTACTTC.

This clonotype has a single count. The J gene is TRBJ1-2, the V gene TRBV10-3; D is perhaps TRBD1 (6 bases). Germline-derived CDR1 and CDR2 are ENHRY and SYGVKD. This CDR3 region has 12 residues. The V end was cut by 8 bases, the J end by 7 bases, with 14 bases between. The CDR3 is CAIGPGAGGYTF. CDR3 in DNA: TGTGCCATCGGCCCAGGGGCGGGTGGCTACACCTTC.

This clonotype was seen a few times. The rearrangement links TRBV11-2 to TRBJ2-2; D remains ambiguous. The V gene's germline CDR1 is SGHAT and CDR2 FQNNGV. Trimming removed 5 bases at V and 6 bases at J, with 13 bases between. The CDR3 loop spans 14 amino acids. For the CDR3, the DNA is TGTGCCAGCAGCACTACGTCGGGCCCCGGGGAGCTGTTTTTT. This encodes CASSTTSGPGELFF.

CDR3 residues: CASSQAGITDTQYF. CDR3 nucleotide sequence: TGTGCCAGCAGCCAGGCAGGAATCACAGATACGCAGTATTTT. This rearrangement joins TRBV3-1 to TRBJ2-3, with D hard to call. V lost 3 bases and J lost 2, with 9 bases in between. CDR3 length: 14 residues. The V gene's germline CDR1 is LGHDT and CDR2 YNNKEL (reference sequence).

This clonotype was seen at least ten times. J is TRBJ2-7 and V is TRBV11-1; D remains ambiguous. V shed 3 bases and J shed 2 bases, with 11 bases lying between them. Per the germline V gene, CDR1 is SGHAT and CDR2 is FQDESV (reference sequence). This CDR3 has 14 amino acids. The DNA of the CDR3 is TGTGCCAGCAGCTTTTCGGACGGAGCCTACGAGCAGTACTTC. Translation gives CASSFSDGAYEQYF.

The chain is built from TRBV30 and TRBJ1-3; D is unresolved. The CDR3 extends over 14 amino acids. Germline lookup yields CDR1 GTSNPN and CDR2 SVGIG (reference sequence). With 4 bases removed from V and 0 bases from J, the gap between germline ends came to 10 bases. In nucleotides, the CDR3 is TGTGCCTGGAATGGGGATGTCTCTGGAAACACCATATATTTT. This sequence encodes CAWNGDVSGNTIYF.